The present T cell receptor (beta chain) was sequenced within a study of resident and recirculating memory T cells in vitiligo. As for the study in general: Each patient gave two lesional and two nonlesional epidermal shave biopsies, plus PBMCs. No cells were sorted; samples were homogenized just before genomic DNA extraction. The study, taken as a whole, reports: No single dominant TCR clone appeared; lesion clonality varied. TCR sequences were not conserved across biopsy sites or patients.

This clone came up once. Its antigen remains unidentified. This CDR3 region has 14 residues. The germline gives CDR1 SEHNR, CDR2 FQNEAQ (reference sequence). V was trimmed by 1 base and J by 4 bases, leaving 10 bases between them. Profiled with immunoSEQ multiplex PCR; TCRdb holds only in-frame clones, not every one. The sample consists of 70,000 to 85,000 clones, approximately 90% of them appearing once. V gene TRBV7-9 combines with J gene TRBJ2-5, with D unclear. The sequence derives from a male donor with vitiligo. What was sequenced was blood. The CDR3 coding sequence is TGTGCCAGCAGCTTAGAGCCGCCGGGAGAGACCCAGTACTTC. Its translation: CASSLEPPGETQYF.